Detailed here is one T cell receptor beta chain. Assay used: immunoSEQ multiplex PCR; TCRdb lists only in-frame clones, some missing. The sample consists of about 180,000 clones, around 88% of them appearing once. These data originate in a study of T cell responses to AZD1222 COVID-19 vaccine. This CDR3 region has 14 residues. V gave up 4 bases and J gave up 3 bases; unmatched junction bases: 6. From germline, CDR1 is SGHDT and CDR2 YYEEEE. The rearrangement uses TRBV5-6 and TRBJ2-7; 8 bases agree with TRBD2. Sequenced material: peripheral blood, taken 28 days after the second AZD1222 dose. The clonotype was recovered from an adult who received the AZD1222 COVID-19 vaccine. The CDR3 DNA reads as TGTGCCAGCAGCCAACCGGGACTAGGCTACGAGCAGTACTTC. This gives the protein CASSQPGLGYEQYF.